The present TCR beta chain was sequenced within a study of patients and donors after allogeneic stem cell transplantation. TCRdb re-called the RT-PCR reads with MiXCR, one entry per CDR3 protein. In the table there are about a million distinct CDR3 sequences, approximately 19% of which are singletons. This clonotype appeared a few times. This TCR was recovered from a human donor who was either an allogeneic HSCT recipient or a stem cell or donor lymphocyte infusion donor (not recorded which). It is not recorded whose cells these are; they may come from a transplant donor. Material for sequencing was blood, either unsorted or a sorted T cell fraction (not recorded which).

The CDR3 here is CATSPGTVNTGELFF. The CDR3 DNA reads TGTGCCACCTCGCCCGGGACAGTGAACACCGGGGAGCTGTTTTTT. The chain links TRBV2 to TRBJ2-2; 7 bases match TRBD1. The length of the CDR3 is 15 residues. The trim removed 10 bases at V and 1 base at J, leaving 9 bases unmatched. CDR1 SNHLY and CDR2 FYNNEI come from the germline V gene.